This T cell receptor beta chain came from a study of cytomegalovirus exposure and HLA in healthy donors. Whole-study results and caveats: Around 160 TCR beta chains were listed as cytomegalovirus-associated. Per a prior analysis, the majority of TCR beta V segments were productive roughly 90% or roughly 30% of the time. A later examination showed that TCR association rates differed by HLA locus, with DRB1 most and HLA-C fewest.

The PCR used 60 Vbeta and 13 Jbeta primers. Sequencing used immunoSEQ multiplex PCR; TCRdb keeps in-frame clones, though not all of them. The table includes 140,000 to 150,000 clones, about 8.9% detected once. To note about this clone: Its matching antigen is unknown.

Germline values: CDR1 LNHDA, CDR2 SQIVND (reference sequence). With 4 bases clipped from V and 5 bases from J, the junction kept 9 bases outside the gene matches. The CDR3 loop spans 16 amino acids. The receptor was derived from a man aged 50-59 years in good health and CMV-seronegative. Sequenced material: PBMCs. The chain is built from TRBV19 and TRBJ2-5; TRBD2 agrees at 11 bases. CDR3 protein: CASSNPTTSGEETQYF. The CDR3 DNA reads as TGTGCCAGTAGTAACCCCACGACTAGCGGGGAGGAGACCCAGTACTTC.